This TCR beta chain is drawn from a study of blood T cells in healthy people across ages. The amount of total RNA extracted per sample was at least 5.5 micrograms. The CDR3 covers 14 residues. Germline V gene lookup returns CDR1 MDHEN and CDR2 SYDVKM. Deletions cut 3 bases from V and 6 bases from J, with 12 bases between. Sample-barcoded 5' priming and a J-beta primer mix drove a second PCR of roughly 6 to 12 cycles. Each cDNA molecule was tagged by a template-switch adaptor with 12 random nucleotides. TCRdb analysed the 5' RACE reads with MiXCR anew, one entry per CDR3 protein. This table holds some 1.8 million distinct CDR3 sequences, more than 35% found once.

The chain employs TRBV28 and TRBJ1-5; D not resolved. Sequencing input: blood. The clonotype was recovered from a human donor in good health. The DNA for the CDR3 is TGTGCCAGCAGTTTCTCCCTAACCAGTCAGCCCCAGCATTTT. Its protein product is CASSFSLTSQPQHF.